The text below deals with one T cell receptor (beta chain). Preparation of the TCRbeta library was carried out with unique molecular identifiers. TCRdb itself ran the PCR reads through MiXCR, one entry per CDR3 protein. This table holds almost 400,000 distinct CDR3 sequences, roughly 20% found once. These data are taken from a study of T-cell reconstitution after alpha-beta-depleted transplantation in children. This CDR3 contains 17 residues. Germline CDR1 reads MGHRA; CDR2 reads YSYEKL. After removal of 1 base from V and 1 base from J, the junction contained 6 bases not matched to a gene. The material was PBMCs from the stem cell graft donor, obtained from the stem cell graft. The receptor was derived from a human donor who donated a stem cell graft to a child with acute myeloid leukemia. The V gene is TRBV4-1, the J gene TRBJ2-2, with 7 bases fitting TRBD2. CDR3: CASSQGIAGVNTGELFF. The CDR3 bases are TGCGCCAGCAGCCAAGGCATAGCGGGCGTGAACACCGGGGAGCTGTTTTTT.